The following is a TCR beta chain sequence with its context. Its antigen is not identified. V was shortened by 4 bases and J by 6 bases, with 13 bases between the two germline ends. Germline CDR1 SGHTA, CDR2 FQGTGA. The CDR3 sequence is 13 residues long. Assay: immunoSEQ multiplex PCR; the TCRdb copy retains only in-frame clones and omits some. The sample holds fewer than 50,000 clones, about 85% seen once. The entry originates in a study of OX40 agonist ivuxolimab in advanced cancers. Study information: Patients receiving dose escalation had hepatocellular carcinoma, melanoma, renal cell or head and neck cancer.

Study-wide results and caveats: The mean number of expanded clones was higher in CD8+ T cells than in CD4+.

The receptor was derived from an adult with an advanced solid tumor such as melanoma, head and neck, liver or kidney cancer. This material consisted of CD4+ or CD8+ T cells sorted from blood, taken in a trial of the OX40 agonist ivuxolimab. This chain uses TRBV7-3 with TRBJ2-7; D is unclear. The CDR3: CASSYDTVGEQYF. The CDR3 DNA follows: TGTGCCAGCAGCTACGACACCGTGGGCGAGCAGTACTTC.